The entry below describes one TCR beta chain. The sample originates from a study of regulatory T cells in long-lasting Graves disease. The CDR3 is made up of 13 amino acids. CDR1 DFQATT and CDR2 SNEGSKA come from the germline V gene (reference sequence). V was clipped by 8 bases and J by 2 bases, with 16 bases between them. Building of the TCR beta libraries involved iRepertoire HTBI primers and Arm-PCR of CDR3 regions. TCRdb re-called the multiplex PCR reads through MiXCR, storing one row per CDR3 protein. Of some 600,000 distinct CDR3 sequences in the sample, around 16% were seen once. Stated time point: newly diagnosed GD, antithyroid drugs for less than 3 months. Generation of the TCR library employed RNA extracted from PBMCs. The data were also submitted as part of a second study, on T cells in Graves' hyperthyroidism and ophthalmopathy. As that study records: The definition of stable Graves' hyperthyroidism was no ophthalmopathy progression within 18 months. The diagnostic basis comprised clinical symptoms, serum thyroxine and TRAb, thyroid ultrasound and orbital computed tomography.

The chain carries TRBV20-1 and TRBJ2-7; D may match TRBD1 or TRBD2 (5 bases each). Source: peripheral blood mononuclear cells (PBMCs), taken at new diagnosis, from a patient treated with antithyroid drugs. This clonotype was sampled from a man aged 18 to 30 with Graves disease. The CDR3 DNA reads as TGCAGTTACCGGGGACCAAGCACCTACGAGCAGTACTTC. It encodes CSYRGPSTYEQYF.